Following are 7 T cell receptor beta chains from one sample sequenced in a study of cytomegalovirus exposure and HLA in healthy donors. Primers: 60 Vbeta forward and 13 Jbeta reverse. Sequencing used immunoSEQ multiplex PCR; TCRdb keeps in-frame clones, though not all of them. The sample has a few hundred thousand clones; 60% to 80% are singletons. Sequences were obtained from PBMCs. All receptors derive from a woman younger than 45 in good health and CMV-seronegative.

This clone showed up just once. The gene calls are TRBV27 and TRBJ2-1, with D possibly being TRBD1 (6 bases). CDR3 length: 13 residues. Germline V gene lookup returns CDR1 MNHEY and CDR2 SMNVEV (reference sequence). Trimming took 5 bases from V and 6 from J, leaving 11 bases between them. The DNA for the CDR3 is TGTGCCAGCAGTCTCTTAGGGGGCAATGAGCAGTTCTTC. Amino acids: CASSLLGGNEQFF.

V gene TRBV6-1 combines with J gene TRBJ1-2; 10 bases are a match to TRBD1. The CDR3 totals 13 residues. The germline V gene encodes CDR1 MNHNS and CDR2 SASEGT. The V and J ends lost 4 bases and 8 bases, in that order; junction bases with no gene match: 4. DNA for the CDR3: TGTGCCAGCAGTGTGACAGGGGGCGAGGGCTACACCTTC. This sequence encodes CASSVTGGEGYTF.

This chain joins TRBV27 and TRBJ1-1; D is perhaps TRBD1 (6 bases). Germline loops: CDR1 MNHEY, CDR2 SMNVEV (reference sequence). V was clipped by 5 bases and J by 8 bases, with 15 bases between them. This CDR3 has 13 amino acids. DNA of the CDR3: TGTGCCAGCAGTCTTGACAGGATTTCGGAAGCTTTCTTT. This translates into CASSLDRISEAFF.

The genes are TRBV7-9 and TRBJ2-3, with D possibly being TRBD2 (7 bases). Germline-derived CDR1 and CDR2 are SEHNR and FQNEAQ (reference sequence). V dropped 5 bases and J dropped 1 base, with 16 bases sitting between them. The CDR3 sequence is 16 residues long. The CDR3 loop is CASSRGEGFGTDTQYF. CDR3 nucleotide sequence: TGTGCCAGCAGCAGGGGGGAGGGCTTTGGCACAGATACGCAGTATTTT.

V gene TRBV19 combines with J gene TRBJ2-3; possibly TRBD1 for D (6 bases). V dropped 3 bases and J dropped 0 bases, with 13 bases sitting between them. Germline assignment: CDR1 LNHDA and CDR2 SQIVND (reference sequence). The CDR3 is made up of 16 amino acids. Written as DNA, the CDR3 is TGTGCCAGTAGTATCCCCGGACAGTCTAGCACAGATACGCAGTATTTT. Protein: CASSIPGQSSTDTQYF. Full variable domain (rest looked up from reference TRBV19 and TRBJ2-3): DGGITQSPKYLFRKEGQNVTLSCEQNLNHDAMYWYRQDPGQGLRLIYYSQIVNDFQKGDIAEGYSVSREKKESFPLTVTSAQKNPTAFYLCASSIPGQSSTDTQYFGPGTRLTVL.

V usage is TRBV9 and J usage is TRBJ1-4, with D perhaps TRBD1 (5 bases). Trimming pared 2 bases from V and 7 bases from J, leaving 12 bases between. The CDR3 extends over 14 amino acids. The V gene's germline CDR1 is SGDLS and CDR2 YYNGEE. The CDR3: CASSVHTGGEKLFF. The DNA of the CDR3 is TGTGCCAGCAGCGTCCACACGGGGGGTGAAAAACTGTTTTTT. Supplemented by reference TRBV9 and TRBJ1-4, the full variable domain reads DSGVTQTPKHLITATGQRVTLRCSPRSGDLSVYWYQQSLDQGLQFLIQYYNGEERAKGNILERFSAQQFPDLHSELNLSSLELGDSALYFCASSVHTGGEKLFFGSGTQLSVL.

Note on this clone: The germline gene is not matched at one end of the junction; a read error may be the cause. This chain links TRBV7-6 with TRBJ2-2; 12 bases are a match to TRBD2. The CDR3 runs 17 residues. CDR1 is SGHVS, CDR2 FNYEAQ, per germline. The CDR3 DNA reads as TGTGTCAGCAGCTTTCTAGCGGGAGGGCCGAACACCGGGGAGCTGTTTTTT. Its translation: CVSSFLAGGPNTGELFF.